This TCR beta chain was recorded in a study of cytomegalovirus exposure and HLA in healthy donors. The CDR3 spans 17 residues. V was shortened by 3 bases and J by 3 bases, with 21 bases between the two germline ends. Per germline, CDR1 MDHEN and CDR2 SYDVKM. PCR used 60 Vbeta primers and 13 Jbeta primers. Sequencing was performed with immunoSEQ multiplex PCR; in TCRdb, only in-frame clones are kept and a portion is missing. The sample has some 100,000 clones; around 72% are singletons. Worth noting for this clone: Its antigen is as yet unknown.

Study findings and constraints: Earlier findings revealed that most TCR beta V segments proved productive either about 87% or about 30% of the time. In a later analysis, an Asian-associated ancestry cluster reportedly showed fewer N-insertions than the approximately 640-donor mean.

The receptor comes from a male donor in good health and CMV-seropositive. The rearrangement links TRBV28 to TRBJ2-7, with D perhaps matching TRBD1 (6 bases). Sequenced material: PBMCs. CDR3 coding DNA: TGTGCCAGCAGTTTGGGCCTACCTCAGGGGTACGGCTACGAGCAGTACTTC. This gives the protein CASSLGLPQGYGYEQYF.